This entry lists 22 T cell receptor beta chains sequenced from one sample in a study of shared clonotypes between healthy human individuals. TCRdb keeps only in-frame clones here, not all; method: immunoSEQ multiplex PCR. Of fewer than 1 million clones in the sample, about 97% were seen once. Naive CD8 cells were CD45RO-negative, positively selected for CCR7, excluding terminally differentiated effector memory CD45RA+ cells. The material sequenced was naive CD8+ T cells sorted from blood. These receptors were obtained from a man aged 25 to 40 in good health.

The chain has TRBV28 and TRBJ1-1; 7 nucleotides align to TRBD1. Per the germline V gene, CDR1 is MDHEN and CDR2 is SYDVKM. Trimming cost V 5 bases and J 0 bases; bases outside gene matches: 9. The CDR3 extends over 16 amino acids. The CDR3 nucleotides read TGTGCCAGCAGTCTCCGCACAGGGGACATGAACACTGAAGCTTTCTTT. This encodes CASSLRTGDMNTEAFF.

As to this clone: Other DNA sequences in the sample encode the same CDR3. The chain employs TRBV7-2 and TRBJ2-7; no firm D call. The germline V gene encodes CDR1 SGHTA and CDR2 FQGNSA. V lost 1 base, J lost 1 base, and 8 bases lay in between. This CDR3 comprises 14 residues. The CDR3 nucleotides read TGTGCCAGCAGCTTAGTGCCAGGTTCCTACGAGCAGTACTTC. Amino acids: CASSLVPGSYEQYF.

The chain couples TRBV14 to TRBJ2-7, with 7 positions matching TRBD1. CDR1 is SGHDN, CDR2 FVKESK, per germline. The CDR3 has 16 residues. J was trimmed by 2 bases and V by 0 bases; bases with no gene match: 7. CDR3 amino acids: CASSQDYRTGTYEQYF. The CDR3 DNA reads TGTGCCAGCAGCCAAGATTATCGGACAGGAACCTACGAGCAGTACTTC.

This clone appeared a single time. The chain recombines TRBV10-2 with TRBJ2-7; D possibly corresponds to TRBD1 (6 bases). The CDR3 is made up of 13 amino acids. Trimming stripped 6 bases from V and 0 bases from J, with 9 bases between. Germline CDR1 and CDR2: WSHSY and SAAADI. In DNA form, the CDR3 reads TGCGCCAGCAGCTCACAGGGCTCCTACGAGCAGTACTTC. Its protein is CASSSQGSYEQYF.

The rearrangement joins TRBV7-9 to TRBJ1-1; TRBD1 matches 7 bases. Germline V lookup: CDR1 SEHNR, CDR2 FQNEAQ (reference sequence). V shed 4 bases and J 7 bases; nucleotides not matched to a gene: 9. The length of the CDR3 is 14 residues. In DNA, the CDR3 is TGTGCCAGCAGCTCACCGGACAGGAGAATTGAAGCTTTCTTT. This sequence encodes CASSSPDRRIEAFF.

This clone was seen only once. The chain employs TRBV7-9 and TRBJ1-4; D ambiguous. V was trimmed by 8 bases and J by 3 bases, leaving 10 bases between them. The CDR3 spans 13 residues. Germline CDR1 reads SEHNR; CDR2 reads FQNEAQ (reference sequence). This CDR3 reads CASVAPSNEKLFF. The DNA for the CDR3 is TGTGCCAGCGTTGCCCCCTCTAATGAAAAACTGTTTTTT.

This clone showed up just once. The genes are TRBV29-1 and TRBJ2-1; 7 bases align to TRBD2. CDR1 is SQVTM and CDR2 is ANQGSEA in the germline V gene. This CDR3 has 16 residues. The ends lost 0 bases at V and 3 bases at J; junction bases unmatched: 8. CDR3 protein: CSVEDPSGVLYNEQFF. CDR3 DNA: TGCAGCGTTGAAGATCCTAGCGGCGTCCTCTACAATGAGCAGTTCTTC.

The chain is built from TRBV19 and TRBJ2-1; tentatively, D is TRBD2 (6 bases). This CDR3 has 16 amino acids. The V gene lost 0 bases and the J gene lost 3 bases, with 12 bases spanning the gap. Germline CDR1 and CDR2: LNHDA and SQIVND (reference sequence). DNA for the CDR3: TGTGCCAGTAGTATAGACTCGGAGGGGAGCTACAATGAGCAGTTCTTC. This gives the protein CASSIDSEGSYNEQFF.

V is TRBV5-1 and J is TRBJ1-3; D is possibly TRBD1 (5 bases). The CDR3 is 16 amino acids. CDR1 is SGHRS and CDR2 is YFSETQ in the germline V gene. Trimming cost V 4 bases and J 0 bases, with 14 bases left between them. The CDR3 DNA reads as TGCGCCAGCAGCCCATGGGGACCCAACTCTGGAAACACCATATATTTT. It yields the protein CASSPWGPNSGNTIYF. Supplemented by reference TRBV5-1 and TRBJ1-3, the full variable domain reads KAGVTQTPRYLIKTRGQQVTLSCSPISGHRSVSWYQQTPGQGLQFLFEYFSETQRNKGNFPGRFSGRQFSNSRSEMNVSTLELGDSALYLCASSPWGPNSGNTIYFGEGSWLTVV.

The sample holds one count of this clone. V gene TRBV6-6 combines with J gene TRBJ2-1; D is possibly TRBD2 (6 bases). The CDR3 runs to 14 residues. CDR1 and CDR2 from the germline V gene are MNHNY and SVGAGI (reference sequence). Trimming cost V 7 bases and J 0 bases, with 10 bases left between them. The CDR3 nucleotides read TGTGCCAGCATAGCCGGGAGCTCCTACAATGAGCAGTTCTTC. This gives the protein CASIAGSSYNEQFF.

The rearrangement uses TRBV7-2 and TRBJ1-1, with TRBD1 matching 8 bases. CDR1 and CDR2 from the germline V gene are SGHTA and FQGNSA. With V trimmed by 4 bases and J by 0 bases, 7 bases remained unmatched. This CDR3 is 16 amino acids long. CDR3 sequence reads: CASSYGQGTMNTEAFF. CDR3 coding DNA: TGTGCCAGCAGCTACGGACAGGGAACGATGAACACTGAAGCTTTCTTT.

This chain joins TRBV15 and TRBJ1-2; D gene unclear. The CDR3 sequence is 16 residues long. CDR1 is LNHNV and CDR2 is YYDKDF in the germline V gene (reference sequence). Trimming cost V 4 bases and J 4 bases, with 19 bases left between them. DNA of the CDR3: TGTGCCACCAGCAATAAAAACAGAGACTACCCCTATGGCTACACCTTC. Protein product: CATSNKNRDYPYGYTF.

The J gene is TRBJ1-5, the V gene TRBV7-2; no firm D call. V gave up 1 base and J gave up 5 bases, with 12 bases separating them. The CDR3 loop spans 15 amino acids. The V gene's germline CDR1 is SGHTA and CDR2 FQGNSA. This CDR3 is CASSLELQWHQPQHF. Here the CDR3 DNA reads TGTGCCAGCAGCTTAGAGCTTCAGTGGCATCAGCCCCAGCATTTT. The whole variable domain, filled in from reference TRBV7-2 and TRBJ1-5, reads GAGVSQSPSNKVTEKGKDVELRCDPISGHTALYWYRQSLGQGLEFLIYFQGNSAPDKSGLPSDRFSAERTGGSVSTLTIQRTQQEDSAVYLCASSLELQWHQPQHFGDGTRLSIL.

The genes are TRBV27 and TRBJ1-5; D uncertain. Germline CDR1 and CDR2: MNHEY and SMNVEV (reference sequence). CDR3 length: 14 residues. Trimming removed 2 bases from V and 3 bases from J, with 8 bases in between. In nucleotides, the CDR3 is TGTGCCAGCAGTTTAGTACAGTACAATCAGCCCCAGCATTTT. Amino acids: CASSLVQYNQPQHF.

The chain recombines TRBV30 with TRBJ1-2; 7 bases are shared with TRBD1. The CDR3 runs 14 residues. The germline V gene encodes CDR1 GTSNPN and CDR2 SVGIG (reference sequence). V lost 0 bases and J lost 6; bases outside the gene matches: 7. The CDR3 DNA sequence: TGTGCCTGGAGTGTAGGGGCAGGGGGAAATGGCTACACCTTC. This codes for CAWSVGAGGNGYTF.

The chain joins TRBV15 to TRBJ2-3; perhaps TRBD2 as D (5 bases). CDR3 length equals 18 residues. Between the trimmed V and J ends, which lost 4 bases and 1 base, there was a span of 21 bases. Germline V lookup: CDR1 LNHNV, CDR2 YYDKDF (reference sequence). The CDR3 is CATSTLLVTSLRTDTQYF. Here the CDR3 DNA reads TGTGCCACCAGCACCCTACTAGTTACCTCCCTGCGCACAGATACGCAGTATTTT. Variable domain in full (rest from reference TRBV15 and TRBJ2-3): DAMVIQNPRYQVTQFGKPVTLSCSQTLNHNVMYWYQQKSSQAPKLLFHYYDKDFNNEADTPDNFQSRRPNTSFCFLDIRSPGLGDTAMYLCATSTLLVTSLRTDTQYFGPGTRLTVL.

Here the CDR3 DNA reads TGTGCCAGCAGCTTAGATCTTCTTAGCTACGAGCAGTACTTC. It translates to CASSLDLLSYEQYF. This chain connects TRBV7-9 to TRBJ2-7, with D unresolved. V lost 1 base, J lost 3 bases, and 10 bases lay in between. This CDR3 contains 14 residues. Germline CDR1 and CDR2: SEHNR and FQNEAQ (reference sequence).

The CDR3 sequence: CASSLGRDSTSYEQYF. In DNA, the CDR3 is TGTGCCAGCAGCTTAGGGCGGGACAGCACCTCCTACGAGCAGTACTTC. This chain joins TRBV11-2 and TRBJ2-7; D might be TRBD1 (7 bases). Germline CDR1 is SGHAT and CDR2 is FQNNGV. This CDR3 comprises 16 residues. The V and J ends lost 1 base and 0 bases respectively, with 13 bases between them.

The chain joins TRBV9 to TRBJ2-6; D gene ambiguous. The CDR3 is 17 amino acids. The germline V gene encodes CDR1 SGDLS and CDR2 YYNGEE. Between the trimmed V and J ends, which lost 3 bases and 0 bases, there was a span of 13 bases. In nucleotides, the CDR3 is TGTGCCAGCAGCGCATATTCGGCGGTCTCTGGGGCCAACGTCCTGACTTTC. Residues: CASSAYSAVSGANVLTF.

The chain carries TRBV21-1 and TRBJ2-2; whether TRBD2, the table's D call, matches the DNA was not checked. TRBV21-1 is recorded as a pseudogene. The CDR3 runs 16 residues. CDR3 amino acids: CASSNGTSGCTGELFF. The CDR3 bases are TGTGCCAGCAGCAATGGGACTAGCGGGTGCACCGGGGAGCTGTTTTTT.

The rearrangement uses TRBV13 and TRBJ2-1; maybe TRBD2 (6 bases). Germline V gives CDR1 PRHDT, CDR2 FYEKMQ (reference sequence). This CDR3 has 19 amino acids. Trimming took off 7 bases at V and 3 bases at J, with 28 bases between the two ends. The CDR3 DNA follows: TGTGCCAGCAACGCGGCGGGGAGTAGCGAGGATGTGGACTACAATGAGCAGTTCTTC. As protein: CASNAAGSSEDVDYNEQFF.

This rearrangement joins TRBV4-1 to TRBJ2-7; no clear D gene. The CDR3 consists of 13 residues. Germline V CDR1 and CDR2: MGHRA, YSYEKL. The V and J ends lost 0 bases and 3 bases respectively, with 6 bases between them. The CDR3 sequence is CASSQENRYEQYF. CDR3 in DNA: TGCGCCAGCAGCCAAGAAAACCGCTACGAGCAGTACTTC.